The T cell receptor beta chain described here comes from a study of cytomegalovirus exposure and HLA in healthy donors. Study results and caveats: Association of 15,000 to 20,000 TCR beta sequences with HLA alleles was found at 0.05 false discovery rate in a later analysis. According to a later analysis, donors in an Asian-associated ancestry cluster reportedly had fewer N-insertions than the 666-donor mean.

The sample holds one count of this clone. Antigen specificity is unknown. 60 Vbeta and 13 Jbeta primers were used in PCR. Profiling relied on immunoSEQ multiplex PCR, and the TCRdb table lists in-frame clones only, not all of them. The table shows some 170,000 clones, with 78% occurring only once. The sequenced material came from PBMCs. The receptor comes from a female donor in good health and CMV-seronegative.

The CDR3 DNA reads as TGTGCCAGCAGCTTAGCGGCCCGACAGGGGGCTAACTATGGCTACACCTTC. It translates to CASSLAARQGANYGYTF. V is TRBV7-2 and J is TRBJ1-2; 9 nucleotides agree with TRBD1. From germline, CDR1 is SGHTA and CDR2 FQGNSA. The ends lost 0 bases at V and 0 bases at J; junction bases unmatched: 5. The CDR3 contains 17 residues.